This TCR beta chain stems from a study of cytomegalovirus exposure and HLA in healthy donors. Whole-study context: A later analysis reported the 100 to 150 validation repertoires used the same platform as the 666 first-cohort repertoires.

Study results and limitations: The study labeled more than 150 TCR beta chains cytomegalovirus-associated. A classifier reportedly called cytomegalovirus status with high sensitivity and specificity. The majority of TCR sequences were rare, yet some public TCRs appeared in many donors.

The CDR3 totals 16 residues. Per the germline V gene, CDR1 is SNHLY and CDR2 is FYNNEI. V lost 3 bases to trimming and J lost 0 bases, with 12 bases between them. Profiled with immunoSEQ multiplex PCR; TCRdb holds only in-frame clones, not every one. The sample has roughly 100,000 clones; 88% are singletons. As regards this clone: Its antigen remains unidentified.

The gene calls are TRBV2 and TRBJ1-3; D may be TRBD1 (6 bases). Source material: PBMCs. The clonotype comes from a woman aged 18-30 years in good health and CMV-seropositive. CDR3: CASSDQGTYSGNTIYF. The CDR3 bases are TGTGCCAGCAGTGATCAGGGGACCTACTCTGGAAACACCATATATTTT.